This T cell receptor (beta chain) was recorded in a study of cytomegalovirus exposure and HLA in healthy donors. Although they were nominally healthy when sampled, donors likely had unrecorded immune exposures. With 60 Vbeta and 13 Jbeta primers, the PCR was carried out. Using immunoSEQ multiplex PCR, the repertoire was profiled, and TCRdb retains in-frame clones only, with some absent. The top ten hold about 9.3% of the sample, which has roughly 160,000 clones, 80% to 90% seen once. The sequenced material came from PBMCs. The sequence derives from a man younger than 30 in good health and CMV-seropositive.

Here the CDR3 reads CASRVLGRQYPLHF. CDR3 DNA: TGTGCCAGCAGGGTCCTAGGGCGACAGTATCCCCTCCACTTT. This sequence joins TRBV2 and TRBJ1-6; tentatively, D is TRBD1 (5 bases). This CDR3 has 14 residues. V was shortened by 6 bases and J by 13 bases, with 19 bases between the two germline ends. Germline CDR1 and CDR2: SNHLY and FYNNEI.